The T cell receptor (delta chain) described here comes from a study of DNA immune sequencing with unique molecular identifiers (dated by TCRdb to 2018 to 2021). As for the study more broadly: Immunomagnetic cell separation was used to enrich gammadelta T cells from buffy coats, and the genomic DNA of the enriched gammadelta T cells was sequenced. Fluorescence-activated cell sorting was used to enrich gammadelta T cells from the PBMC of roughly 11 healthy people. To compare enriched with non-enriched material, about 95 ng of enriched gammadelta T-cell DNA and 0.75 to 1 ug of non-enriched PBMC DNA were sequenced. The study developed and validated an ultrasensitive DNA-based TRD repertoire sequencing method using PCR-introduced unique molecular identifiers. Validation of the method was performed on synthetic reference molecules and on blood samples from healthy individuals. Healthy individuals were used as donors, and sorted peripheral blood gammadelta T cells were profiled from some 11 of these donors. Broad study findings and their caveats: TRD repertoire diversity varied between healthy donors, with several donors highly oligoclonal where top 5 clonotypes exceeded half of productive molecules. Novel TRD sequences not targeted by the primers cannot be detected with the primer-based approach. TRDV2 paired with TRDJ1 was the most common TRD rearrangement among clonotypes in healthy donors.

Unmatched junction bases come to 9, with V trimmed by 1 base and J by 1 base. CDR1 GEAIGNYY and CDR2 EKD were looked up in the germline V gene. The CDR3, from cysteine to phenylalanine, totals 18 residues. The DNA shown is the 54-base CDR3, in frame from base 1. Library prep was done by multiplex PCR. Genomic DNA was amplified with a 32-plex assay using primers for all 8 TRDV and 4 TRDJ genes covering the CDR3. A 12-nucleotide UMI was attached over about 3 barcoding PCR cycles, and a second PCR was then run with Illumina adapter primers. AMPure XP beads were used for library purification, and library quality was checked on a Fragment Analyzer with the HS NGS Fragment kit. An Illumina MiniSeq mid-output kit with around 19% PhiX and 150 cycles of paired-end reads was used for sequencing. For the original study's pipeline: MIGEC version 1.2.9 was used to process the reads, grouping reads by UMI and building error-corrected consensus sequences. Modified VDJtools version 1.2.1 scripts and the tcR R package were used for post-processing. Public reads were reanalyzed in TCRdb with CATT, and rows carrying the same DNA were merged afterwards. The authors' filters were not applied to this entry. Counted in this sample were under 3,000 delta-chain clones; 14% of them appeared once. The ten biggest clones cover under 25% of the sample.

This clone is identified as medium-sized (0.01 to 0.1%). Its target antigen remains unknown. No base-level quality is on record; no much larger clone is a single base apart. The sequenced sample was gamma-delta T cells from PBMCs. This chain joins TRDV2 to TRDJ1, and TRDD3 aligns with 12 junction nucleotides. The receptor was isolated from a human donor in good health. DNA sequence: TGTGCCTGTGACACGGTCCACTGGGGGATACAGAGCACCGATAAACTCATCTTT. It is translated as CACDTVHWGIQSTDKLIF.